This record looks at one T cell receptor beta chain sequence and its context. This record belongs to a study of blood T cell repertoires in COVID-19. About the research overall: PBMCs, B-cell-depleted T cells, or T cells were the source of the cDNA or gDNA that made up the material.

Ages ranged from roughly 18 to 100 years, with residence in some 25 US areas. Recovered status applied to Cohort 3 donors who had two consecutive negative PCRs. It also applied to those with clearance or with symptom resolution. Libraries were prepared by immunoSEQ multiplex PCR; TCRdb keeps only in-frame clonotypes and omits some of them. The data contain under 200,000 clones, 89% of them singletons. The CDR3 contains 16 residues. Germline V gene lookup returns CDR1 GTSNPN and CDR2 SVGIG (reference sequence). With V trimmed by 0 bases and J by 2 bases, 6 bases remained unmatched. Sequencing was performed on PBMCs or T cells enriched from blood (not recorded which). The sequence was collected from a woman younger than 35 who had recovered from COVID-19. This chain uses TRBV30 with TRBJ2-3; TRBD2 aligns across 9 bases. The CDR3 reads CAWSVGAGGFTDTQYF. As DNA, the CDR3 is TGTGCCTGGAGTGTAGGAGCGGGGGGATTCACAGATACGCAGTATTTT.